This T cell receptor beta chain came from a study of glioma-infiltrating T cells. This clonotype was counted many times. The target antigen is unknown. CDR1 DFQATT and CDR2 SNEGSKA come from the germline V gene (reference sequence). V was clipped by 4 bases and J by 0 bases; unmatched bases: 7. The CDR3 consists of 15 residues. Notes on the study in general: Very few CDR3 sequences were shared between tissue and blood. Non-neoplastic patients had below-expected tissue-blood divergence, while all gliomas exceeded expectation.

Amplification of TCR alpha and beta CDR3 regions from RNA used iRepertoire nested multiplex PCR. Input was roughly 85-400 ng of tissue mRNA or PBMC total RNA. Via MiXCR, TCRdb re-called the multiplex PCR reads, giving one row per CDR3 protein. The sample has roughly 130,000 distinct CDR3 sequences; 20% to 25% are singletons. Sequencing used glioma tissue, nonneoplastic brain tissue, or PBMCs (not recorded which). V and J are TRBV20-1 and TRBJ2-3; 7 nucleotides agree with TRBD2. This receptor was obtained from a human donor with low-grade glioma or glioblastoma, undergoing nonglioma brain surgery, or in good health (not recorded which). The CDR3 coding sequence is TGCAGTGCTATCATGGGTAGCGGGAGCACAGATACGCAGTATTTT. This codes for CSAIMGSGSTDTQYF.